This TCR beta chain was profiled in a study of T cells in Graves' hyperthyroidism and ophthalmopathy. Broader study findings: Ophthalmopathy was distinguished from stable hyperthyroidism by 13 V-J signatures. Most clonotypes expanded in the thyroid (above 0.001) were also present in blood.

The CDR3 sequence is 14 residues long. V dropped 0 bases and J dropped 4 bases, with 9 bases sitting between them. Germline assignment: CDR1 SGHRS and CDR2 YFSETQ. This clonotype was detected many times. Antigen specificity is unknown. Amplified regions were TCR beta CDR3 sequences from RNA transcripts. TCR CDR3 underwent first-round RT-PCR with the HTBI primer set. TCRdb processed the multiplex PCR reads anew with MiXCR; each CDR3 protein has one entry. The sample yields 550,000 to 800,000 distinct CDR3 sequences, around 15% seen once. The sequence came from a man aged 50 or older with Graves' hyperthyroidism. The sequenced sample consisted of blood. The V call is TRBV5-1, the J call TRBJ2-3, with D uncertain. This chain's CDR3 is CASSLESPADTQYF. In DNA form, the CDR3 reads TGCGCCAGCAGCTTGGAGAGCCCGGCAGATACGCAGTATTTT.